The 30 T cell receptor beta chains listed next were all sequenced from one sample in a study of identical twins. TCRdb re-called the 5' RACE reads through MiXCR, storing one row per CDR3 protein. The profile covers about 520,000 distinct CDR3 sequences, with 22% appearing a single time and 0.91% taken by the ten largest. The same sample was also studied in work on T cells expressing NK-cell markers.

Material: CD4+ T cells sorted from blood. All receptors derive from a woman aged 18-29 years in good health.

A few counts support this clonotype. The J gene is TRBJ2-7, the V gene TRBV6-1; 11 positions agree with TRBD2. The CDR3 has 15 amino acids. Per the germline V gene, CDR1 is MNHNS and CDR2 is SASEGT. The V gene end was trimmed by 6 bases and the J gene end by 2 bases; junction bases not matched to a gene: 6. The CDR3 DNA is TGTGCCAGCAGCAAGACTAGCGGGGACACCTACGAGCAGTACTTC. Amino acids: CASSKTSGDTYEQYF.

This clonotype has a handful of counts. The DNA for the CDR3 is TGTGCCAGCAACCCAGCCCAGGCCACGATCACCGGGGAGCTGTTTTTT. This encodes CASNPAQATITGELFF. The chain has TRBV28 and TRBJ2-2; no definite D call. The germline gives CDR1 MDHEN, CDR2 SYDVKM. V was cut by 7 bases and J by 4 bases, with 19 bases left in between. This CDR3 contains 16 residues.

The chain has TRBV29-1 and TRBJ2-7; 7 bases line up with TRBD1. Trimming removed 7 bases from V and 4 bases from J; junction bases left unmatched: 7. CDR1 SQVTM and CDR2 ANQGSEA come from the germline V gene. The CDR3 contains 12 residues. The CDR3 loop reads CSAGTAQYEQYF. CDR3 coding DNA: TGCAGCGCCGGGACAGCCCAGTACGAGCAGTACTTC.

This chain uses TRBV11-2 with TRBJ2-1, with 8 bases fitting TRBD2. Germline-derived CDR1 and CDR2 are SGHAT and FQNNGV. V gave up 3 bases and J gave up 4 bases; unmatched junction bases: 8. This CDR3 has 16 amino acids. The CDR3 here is CASSLRLAGIYNEQFF. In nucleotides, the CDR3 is TGTGCCAGCAGCTTGCGTTTAGCGGGAATATACAATGAGCAGTTCTTC.

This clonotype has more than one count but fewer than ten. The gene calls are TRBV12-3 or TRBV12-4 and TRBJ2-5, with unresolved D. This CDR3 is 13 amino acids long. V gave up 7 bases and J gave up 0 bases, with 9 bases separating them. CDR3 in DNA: TGTGCCAGCAAGATGGATTACCAAGAGACCCAGTACTTC. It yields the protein CASKMDYQETQYF.

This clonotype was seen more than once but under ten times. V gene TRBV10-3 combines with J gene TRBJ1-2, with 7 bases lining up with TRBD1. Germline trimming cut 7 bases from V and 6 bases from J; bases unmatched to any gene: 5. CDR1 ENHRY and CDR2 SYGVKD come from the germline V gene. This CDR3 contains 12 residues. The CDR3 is CAIIDRVHGYTF. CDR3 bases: TGTGCCATCATTGACAGGGTCCATGGCTACACCTTC.

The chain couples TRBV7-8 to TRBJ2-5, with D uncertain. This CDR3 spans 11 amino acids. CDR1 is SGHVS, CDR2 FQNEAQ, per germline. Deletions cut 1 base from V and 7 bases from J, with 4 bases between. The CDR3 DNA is TGTGCCAGCAGCTTAGGGTGGACCCAGTACTTC. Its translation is CASSLGWTQYF.

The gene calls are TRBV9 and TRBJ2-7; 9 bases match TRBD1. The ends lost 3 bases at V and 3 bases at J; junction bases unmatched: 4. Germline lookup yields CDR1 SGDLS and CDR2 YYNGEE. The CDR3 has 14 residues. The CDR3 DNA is TGTGCCAGCAGCGGCGGGACAGGGTTCTACGAGCAGTACTTC. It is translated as CASSGGTGFYEQYF.

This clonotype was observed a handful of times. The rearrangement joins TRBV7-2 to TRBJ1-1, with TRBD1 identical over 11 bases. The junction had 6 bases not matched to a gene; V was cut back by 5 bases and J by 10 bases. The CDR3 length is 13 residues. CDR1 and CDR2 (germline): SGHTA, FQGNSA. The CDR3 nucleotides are TGTGCCAGCAGCCCCCGGGACAGGGGGAGAGCTTTCTTT. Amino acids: CASSPRDRGRAFF.

Written as DNA, the CDR3 is TGTGCCAGCAGCGTAGCTCGAACCCCTAGCACAGATACGCAGTATTTT. This codes for CASSVARTPSTDTQYF. The genes are TRBV9 and TRBJ2-3; no definite D call. The CDR3 runs to 16 residues. Germline CDR1 reads SGDLS; CDR2 reads YYNGEE. Trimming cost V 0 bases and J 0 bases, with 11 bases left between them.

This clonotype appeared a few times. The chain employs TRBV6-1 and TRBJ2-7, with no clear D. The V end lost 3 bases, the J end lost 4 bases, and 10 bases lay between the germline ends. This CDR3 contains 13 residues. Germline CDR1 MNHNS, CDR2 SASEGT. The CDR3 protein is CASSDRDRYEQYF. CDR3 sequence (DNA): TGTGCCAGCAGTGATAGAGACCGGTACGAGCAGTACTTC.

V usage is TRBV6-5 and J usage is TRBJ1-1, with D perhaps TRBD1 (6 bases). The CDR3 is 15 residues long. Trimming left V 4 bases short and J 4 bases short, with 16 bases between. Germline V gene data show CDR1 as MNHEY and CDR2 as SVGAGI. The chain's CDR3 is CASSFYRVAGTEAFF. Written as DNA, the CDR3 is TGTGCCAGCAGTTTCTACAGGGTAGCCGGCACTGAAGCTTTCTTT.

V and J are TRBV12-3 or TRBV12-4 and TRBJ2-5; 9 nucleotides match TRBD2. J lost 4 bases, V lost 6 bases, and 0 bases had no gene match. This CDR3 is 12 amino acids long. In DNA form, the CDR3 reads TGTGCCAGCAGGCGGGGGGGAGAGACCCAGTACTTC. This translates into CASRRGGETQYF.

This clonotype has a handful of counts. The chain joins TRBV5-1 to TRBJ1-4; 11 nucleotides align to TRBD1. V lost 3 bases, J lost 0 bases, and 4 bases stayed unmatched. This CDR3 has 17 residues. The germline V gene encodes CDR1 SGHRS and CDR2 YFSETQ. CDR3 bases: TGCGCCAGCAGCTGGCGGACAGGGGGCGCAACTAATGAAAAACTGTTTTTT. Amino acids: CASSWRTGGATNEKLFF. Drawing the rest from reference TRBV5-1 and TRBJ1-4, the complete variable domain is KAGVTQTPRYLIKTRGQQVTLSCSPISGHRSVSWYQQTPGQGLQFLFEYFSETQRNKGNFPGRFSGRQFSNSRSEMNVSTLELGDSALYLCASSWRTGGATNEKLFFGSGTQLSVL.

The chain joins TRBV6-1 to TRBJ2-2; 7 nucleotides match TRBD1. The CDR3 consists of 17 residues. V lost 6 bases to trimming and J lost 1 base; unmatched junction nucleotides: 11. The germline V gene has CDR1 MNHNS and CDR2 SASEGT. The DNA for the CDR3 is TGTGCCAGCAGCCGAACAGGGGCTTACCTGAACACCGGGGAGCTGTTTTTT. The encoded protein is CASSRTGAYLNTGELFF.

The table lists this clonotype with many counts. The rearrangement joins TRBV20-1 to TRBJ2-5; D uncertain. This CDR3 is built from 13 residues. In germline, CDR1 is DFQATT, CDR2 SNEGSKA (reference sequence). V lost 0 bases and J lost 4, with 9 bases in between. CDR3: CSARDLGRETQYF. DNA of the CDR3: TGCAGTGCTAGAGATCTCGGTAGAGAGACCCAGTACTTC.

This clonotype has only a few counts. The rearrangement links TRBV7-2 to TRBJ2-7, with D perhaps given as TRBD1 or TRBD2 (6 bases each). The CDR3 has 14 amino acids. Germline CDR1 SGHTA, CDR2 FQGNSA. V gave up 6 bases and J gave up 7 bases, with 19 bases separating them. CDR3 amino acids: CASSQRGGPSEQYF. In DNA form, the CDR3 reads TGTGCCAGCAGTCAACGAGGGGGGCCTTCGGAGCAGTACTTC.

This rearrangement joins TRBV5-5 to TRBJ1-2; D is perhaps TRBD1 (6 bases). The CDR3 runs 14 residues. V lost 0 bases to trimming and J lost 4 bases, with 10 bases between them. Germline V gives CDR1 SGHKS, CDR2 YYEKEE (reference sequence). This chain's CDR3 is CASSLDGQTYGYTF. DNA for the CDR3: TGTGCCAGCAGCTTGGACGGACAGACCTATGGCTACACCTTC.

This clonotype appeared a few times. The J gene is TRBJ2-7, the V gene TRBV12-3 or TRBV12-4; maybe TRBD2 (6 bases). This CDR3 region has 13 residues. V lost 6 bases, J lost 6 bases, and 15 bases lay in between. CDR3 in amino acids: CASRRREDGEQYF. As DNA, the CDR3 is TGTGCCAGCAGGCGCAGGGAGGACGGCGAGCAGTACTTC.

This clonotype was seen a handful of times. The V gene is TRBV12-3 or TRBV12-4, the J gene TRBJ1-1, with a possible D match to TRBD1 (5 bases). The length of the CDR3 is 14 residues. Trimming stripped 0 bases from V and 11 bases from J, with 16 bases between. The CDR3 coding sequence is TGTGCCAGCAGTTTAGCGGGGGAACTTTATGAGGCTTTCTTT. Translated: CASSLAGELYEAFF.

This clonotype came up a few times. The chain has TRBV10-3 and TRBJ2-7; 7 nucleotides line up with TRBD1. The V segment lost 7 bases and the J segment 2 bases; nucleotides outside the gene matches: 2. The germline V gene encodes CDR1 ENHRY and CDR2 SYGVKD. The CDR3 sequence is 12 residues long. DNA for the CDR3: TGTGCCATCAAGGGACAGACCTACGAGCAGTACTTC. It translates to CAIKGQTYEQYF.

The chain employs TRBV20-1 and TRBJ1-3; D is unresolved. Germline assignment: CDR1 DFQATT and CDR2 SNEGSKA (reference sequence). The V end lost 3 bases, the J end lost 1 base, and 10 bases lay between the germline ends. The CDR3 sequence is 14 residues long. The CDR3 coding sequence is TGCAGTGCTAGCCCCCCTAATTCTGGAAACACCATATATTTT. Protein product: CSASPPNSGNTIYF.

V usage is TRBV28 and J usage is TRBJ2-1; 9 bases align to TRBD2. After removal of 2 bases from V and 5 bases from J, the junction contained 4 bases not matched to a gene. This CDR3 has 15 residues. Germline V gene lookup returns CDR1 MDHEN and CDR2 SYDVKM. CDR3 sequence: CASSLQSSGNNEQFF. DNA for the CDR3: TGTGCCAGCAGTTTACAGTCTAGCGGGAACAATGAGCAGTTCTTC. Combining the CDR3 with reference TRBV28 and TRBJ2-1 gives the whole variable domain DVKVTQSSRYLVKRTGEKVFLECVQDMDHENMFWYRQDPGLGLRLIYFSYDVKMKEKGDIPEGYSVSREKKERFSLILESASTNQTSMYLCASSLQSSGNNEQFFGPGTRLTVL.

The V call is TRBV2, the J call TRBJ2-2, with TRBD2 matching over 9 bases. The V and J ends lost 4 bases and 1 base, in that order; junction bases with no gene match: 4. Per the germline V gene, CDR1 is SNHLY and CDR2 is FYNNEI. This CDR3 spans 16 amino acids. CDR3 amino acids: CASSAFSGRNTGELFF. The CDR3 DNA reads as TGTGCCAGCAGTGCCTTTAGCGGGAGGAACACCGGGGAGCTGTTTTTT.

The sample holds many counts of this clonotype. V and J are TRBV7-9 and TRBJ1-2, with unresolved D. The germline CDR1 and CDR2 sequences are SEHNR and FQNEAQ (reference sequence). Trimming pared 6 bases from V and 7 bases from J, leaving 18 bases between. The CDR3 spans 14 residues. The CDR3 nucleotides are TGTGCCAGCAGTTCACAATTGACCGGTGGTGGCTACACCTTC. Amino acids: CASSSQLTGGGYTF.

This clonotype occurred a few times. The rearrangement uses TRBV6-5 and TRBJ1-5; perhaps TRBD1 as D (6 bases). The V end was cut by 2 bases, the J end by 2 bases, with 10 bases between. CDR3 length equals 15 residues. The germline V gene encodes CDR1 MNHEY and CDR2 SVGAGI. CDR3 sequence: CASSYARQGNQPQHF. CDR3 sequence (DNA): TGTGCCAGCAGTTACGCAAGACAGGGCAATCAGCCCCAGCATTTT.

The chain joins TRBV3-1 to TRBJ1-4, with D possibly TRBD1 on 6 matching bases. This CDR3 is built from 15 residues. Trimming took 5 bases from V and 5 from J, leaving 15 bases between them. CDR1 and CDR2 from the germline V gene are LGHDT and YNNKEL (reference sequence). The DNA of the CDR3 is TGTGCCAGCAGCATACCGGGACACCAAAATGAAAAACTGTTTTTT. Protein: CASSIPGHQNEKLFF.

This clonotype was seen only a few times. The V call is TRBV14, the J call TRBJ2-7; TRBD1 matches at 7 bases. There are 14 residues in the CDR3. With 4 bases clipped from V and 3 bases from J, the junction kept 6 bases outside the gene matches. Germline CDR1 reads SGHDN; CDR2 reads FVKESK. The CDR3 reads CASSPDRAFYEQYF. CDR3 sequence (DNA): TGTGCCAGCAGCCCAGACAGGGCGTTCTACGAGCAGTACTTC.

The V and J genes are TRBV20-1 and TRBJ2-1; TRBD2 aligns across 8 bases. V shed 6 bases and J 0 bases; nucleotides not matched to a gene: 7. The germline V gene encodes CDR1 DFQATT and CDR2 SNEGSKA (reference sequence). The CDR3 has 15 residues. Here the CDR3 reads CSAIAGTSSYNEQFF. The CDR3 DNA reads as TGCAGTGCAATTGCCGGGACTAGCTCCTACAATGAGCAGTTCTTC.

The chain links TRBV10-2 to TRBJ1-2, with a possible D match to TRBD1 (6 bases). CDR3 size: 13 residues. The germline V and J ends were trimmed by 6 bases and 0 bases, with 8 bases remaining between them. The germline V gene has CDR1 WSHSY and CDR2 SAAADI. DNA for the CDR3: TGCGCCAGCAGGAGGGGGGCTAACTATGGCTACACCTTC. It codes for CASRRGANYGYTF.